Each of the 15 T cell receptor beta chains below was sequenced from the same sample in a study of CD8 T cells in ankylosing spondylitis. Study findings and constraints: Ankylosing spondylitis blood appeared to carry a characteristic TCR beta motif of several highly homologous variants.

These TCRs are of unknown antigen specificity. TCRdb re-called the 5' RACE reads with MiXCR, one entry per CDR3 protein. This sample has fewer than 550,000 distinct CDR3 sequences; roughly 5.3% occur once, and the top ten carry under 4.5%. Sequenced sample: blood, either unsorted or a sorted T cell fraction (not recorded which). All receptors derive from a male donor with ankylosing spondylitis.

This clonotype came up many times. The chain couples TRBV20-1 to TRBJ2-3, with TRBD2 matching 7 bases. Germline values: CDR1 DFQATT, CDR2 SNEGSKA (reference sequence). The CDR3 is 14 residues long. Losses at the gene ends were 3 bases for V and 2 bases for J; bases not matched to a gene: 5. The CDR3 DNA reads as TGCAGTGCTAGCGGGAGGAAGGACACAGATACGCAGTATTTT. Its protein is CSASGRKDTDTQYF.

Many counts were recorded for this clonotype. The rearrangement links TRBV27 to TRBJ2-3; 10 bases map to TRBD2. With V trimmed by 4 bases and J by 2 bases, 6 bases remained unmatched. There are 16 residues in the CDR3. The germline V gene encodes CDR1 MNHEY and CDR2 SMNVEV (reference sequence). The CDR3 sequence is CASSSLAGATTDTQYF. The CDR3 DNA reads TGTGCCAGCAGTTCCCTAGCGGGGGCGACCACAGATACGCAGTATTTT.

This clonotype was seen many times. The V and J genes are TRBV28 and TRBJ2-4; D is ambiguous. The V gene's germline CDR1 is MDHEN and CDR2 SYDVKM. The CDR3 spans 16 residues. The germline V and J ends were trimmed by 4 bases and 2 bases, with 15 bases remaining between them. CDR3 sequence: CASSSGLGISKNIQYF. CDR3 nucleotides: TGTGCCAGCAGTTCCGGTTTGGGGATTTCCAAAAACATTCAGTACTTC.

This rearrangement joins TRBV12-3 or TRBV12-4 to TRBJ1-5; 10 bases are shared with TRBD1. Unmatched junction bases numbered 7, after V lost 4 bases and J lost 7 bases. The CDR3 has 15 amino acids. CDR3 protein: CASSSPGTGVQPQHF. Here the CDR3 DNA reads TGTGCCAGCAGTTCACCCGGGACAGGGGTCCAGCCCCAGCATTTT.

In its sample, this clonotype was seen many times. The V and J genes are TRBV29-1 and TRBJ1-1, with D perhaps TRBD1 (5 bases). This CDR3 is built from 14 residues. The V end lost 3 bases, the J end lost 0 bases, and 11 bases lay between the germline ends. Germline CDR1 and CDR2: SQVTM and ANQGSEA. The CDR3 is CSVEGRGMNTEAFF. The CDR3 DNA sequence: TGCAGCGTTGAGGGGCGCGGGATGAACACTGAAGCTTTCTTT.

This clonotype was observed many times. One junction end does not reproduce the germline sequence, and a read error may be involved. The chain uses TRBV12-3 or TRBV12-4 and TRBJ2-1; TRBD2 is a possible D gene (5 bases). This CDR3 comprises 12 residues. The CDR3 DNA reads as TGCGCCAGCAGCCCGGGGTACAATGAGCAGTTCTTC. It encodes CASSPGYNEQFF.

This clonotype was counted many times. The rearrangement joins TRBV7-9 to TRBJ2-3; possible D gene TRBD2, 6 bases. The CDR3 sequence is 14 residues long. Trimming left V 5 bases short and J 6 bases short, with 15 bases between. The germline gives CDR1 SEHNR, CDR2 FQNEAQ (reference sequence). Written as DNA, the CDR3 is TGTGCCAGCAGCCCCGCCCGGGAGCAGGATACGCAGTATTTT. Its translation is CASSPAREQDTQYF.

This clonotype was seen ten or more times. The V gene is TRBV6-5, the J gene TRBJ2-4; 9 bases are shared with TRBD2. J gave up 3 bases and V 2 bases, and 20 bases lay outside the gene matches. Germline V gene sequence: CDR1 MNHEY, CDR2 SVGAGI. This CDR3 has 21 amino acids. The CDR3 region is CASSYAGLAGILFTVKNIQYF. In DNA, the CDR3 is TGTGCCAGCAGTTACGCTGGGCTAGCGGGAATCCTTTTCACGGTCAAAAACATTCAGTACTTC.

The rearrangement links TRBV20-1 to TRBJ1-1; TRBD1 is a possible D gene (6 bases). The length of the CDR3 is 14 residues. V shed 1 base and J shed 4 bases, with 13 bases lying between them. CDR1 is DFQATT, CDR2 SNEGSKA, per germline (reference sequence). The CDR3 DNA follows: TGCAGTGCTAGAGTCCGGGGGCTCTTCACTGAAGCTTTCTTT. Amino acids: CSARVRGLFTEAFF.

This clonotype appeared a few times. The V and J genes are TRBV5-5 and TRBJ2-3; no reliable D call. V was cut by 3 bases and J by 2 bases, with 10 bases left in between. The CDR3 loop spans 14 amino acids. CDR1 and CDR2 from the germline V gene are SGHKS and YYEKEE (reference sequence). The CDR3 sequence: CASSSERNTDTQYF. The CDR3 DNA reads as TGTGCCAGCAGCTCGGAACGGAACACAGATACGCAGTATTTT.

This chain links TRBV6-2 or TRBV6-3 with TRBJ2-7; 10 nucleotides align to TRBD1. V lost 6 bases, J lost 3 bases, and 11 bases stayed unmatched. Germline lookup yields CDR1 MNHEY and CDR2 SVGEGT. This CDR3 region has 16 residues. Here the CDR3 DNA reads TGTGCCAGCAGCCCCCGGGACAGGGGAATGGGCTACGAGCAGTACTTC. It yields the protein CASSPRDRGMGYEQYF.

This clonotype was counted at least ten times. The V and J genes are TRBV25-1 and TRBJ2-5; 7 bases map to TRBD2. With 4 bases clipped from V and 2 bases from J, the junction kept 7 bases outside the gene matches. This CDR3 has 15 residues. From germline, CDR1 is MGHDK and CDR2 SYGVNS. The CDR3 coding sequence is TGTGCCAGCAGTGGACTTGGGGGGGGACAAGAGACCCAGTACTTC. Amino acid sequence: CASSGLGGGQETQYF.

This clonotype came up many times. The genes are TRBV7-2 and TRBJ2-7; D may be TRBD2 (5 bases). This CDR3 spans 12 amino acids. V lost 6 bases to trimming and J lost 4 bases, with 10 bases between them. In germline, CDR1 is SGHTA, CDR2 FQGNSA. CDR3 in amino acids: CASRRTGYEQYF. CDR3 nucleotide sequence: TGTGCCAGCAGGAGGACGGGATACGAGCAGTACTTC.

This clonotype was observed many times. The chain combines TRBV7-9 with TRBJ1-4; TRBD1 might be the D (6 bases). The CDR3 extends over 15 amino acids. The V end lost 5 bases, the J end lost 7 bases, and 17 bases lay between the germline ends. Germline V lookup: CDR1 SEHNR, CDR2 FQNEAQ (reference sequence). The CDR3 region is CASSEQGSGAEKLFF. The CDR3 coding sequence is TGTGCCAGCAGCGAACAGGGTTCAGGGGCTGAAAAACTGTTTTTT. Full variable domain (rest looked up from reference TRBV7-9 and TRBJ1-4): DTGVSQNPRHKITKRGQNVTFRCDPISEHNRLYWYRQTLGQGPEFLTYFQNEAQLEKSRLLSDRFSAERPKGSFSTLEIQRTEQGDSAMYLCASSEQGSGAEKLFFGSGTQLSVL.

Ten or more counts support this clonotype. The V call is TRBV20-1, the J call TRBJ2-7, with D uncertain. The germline V and J ends were trimmed by 0 bases and 6 bases, with 15 bases remaining between them. CDR3 length equals 14 residues. From germline, CDR1 is DFQATT and CDR2 SNEGSKA (reference sequence). This CDR3 reads CSARDWAEAIEQYF. The CDR3 DNA reads as TGCAGTGCTAGAGATTGGGCAGAAGCGATCGAGCAGTACTTC.